This T cell receptor beta chain was profiled in a study of identical twins. This CDR3 contains 15 residues. V lost 3 bases and J lost 3; bases outside the gene matches: 7. The germline CDR1 and CDR2 sequences are SGHKS and YYEKEE (reference sequence). MiXCR was run by TCRdb on the 5' RACE reads, yielding one entry per CDR3 protein. The sample records fewer than 650,000 distinct CDR3 sequences, more than 9% being singletons. Another study also made use of these data, one on yellow fever vaccine responses in identical twins. This second report adds: Twins' vaccine T cell responses were reported to seem partly convergent and partly personalized.

The V call is TRBV5-5, the J call TRBJ2-5; 8 bases line up with TRBD1. The sequencing sample was made of PBMCs. The clonotype was recovered from a woman between 18 and 30 years old in good health. The CDR3 DNA is TGTGCCAGCAGCTCAGGGGGCCCGTACAAAGAGACCCAGTACTTC. Amino acid sequence: CASSSGGPYKETQYF.